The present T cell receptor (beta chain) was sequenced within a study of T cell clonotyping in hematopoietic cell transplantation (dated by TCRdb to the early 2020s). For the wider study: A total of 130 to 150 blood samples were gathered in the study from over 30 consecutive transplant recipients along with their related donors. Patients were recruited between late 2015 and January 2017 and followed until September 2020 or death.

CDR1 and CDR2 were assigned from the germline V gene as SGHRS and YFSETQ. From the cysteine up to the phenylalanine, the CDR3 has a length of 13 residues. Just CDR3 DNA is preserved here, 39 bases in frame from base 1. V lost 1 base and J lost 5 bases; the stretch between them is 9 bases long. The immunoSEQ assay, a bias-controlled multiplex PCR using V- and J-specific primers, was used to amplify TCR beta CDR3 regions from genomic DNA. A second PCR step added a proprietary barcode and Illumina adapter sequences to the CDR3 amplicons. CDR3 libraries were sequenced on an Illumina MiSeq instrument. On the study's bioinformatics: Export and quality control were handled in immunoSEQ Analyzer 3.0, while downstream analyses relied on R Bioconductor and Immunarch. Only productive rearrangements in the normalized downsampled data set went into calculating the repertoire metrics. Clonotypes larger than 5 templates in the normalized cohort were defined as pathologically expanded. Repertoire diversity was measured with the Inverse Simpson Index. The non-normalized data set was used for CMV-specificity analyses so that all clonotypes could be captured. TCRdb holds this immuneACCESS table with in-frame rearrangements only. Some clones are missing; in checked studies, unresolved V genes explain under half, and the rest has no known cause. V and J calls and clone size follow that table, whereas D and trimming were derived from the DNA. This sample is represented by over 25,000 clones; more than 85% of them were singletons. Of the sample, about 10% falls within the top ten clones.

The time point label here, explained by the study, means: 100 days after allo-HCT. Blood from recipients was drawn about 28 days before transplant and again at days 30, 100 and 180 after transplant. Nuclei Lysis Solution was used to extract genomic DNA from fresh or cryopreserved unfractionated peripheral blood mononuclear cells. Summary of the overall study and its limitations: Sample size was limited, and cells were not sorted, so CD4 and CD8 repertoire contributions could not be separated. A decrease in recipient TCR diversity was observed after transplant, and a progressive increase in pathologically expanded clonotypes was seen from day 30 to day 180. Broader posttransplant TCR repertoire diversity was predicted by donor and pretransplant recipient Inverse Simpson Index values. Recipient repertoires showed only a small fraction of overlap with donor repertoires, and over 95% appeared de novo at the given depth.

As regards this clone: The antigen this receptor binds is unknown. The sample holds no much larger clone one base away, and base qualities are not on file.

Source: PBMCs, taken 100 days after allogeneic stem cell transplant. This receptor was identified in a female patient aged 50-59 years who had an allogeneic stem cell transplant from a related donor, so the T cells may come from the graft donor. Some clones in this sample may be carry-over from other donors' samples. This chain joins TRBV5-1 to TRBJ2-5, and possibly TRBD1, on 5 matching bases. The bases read TGCGCCAGCAGCTTGAGACAGATGGAGACCCAGTACTTC. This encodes CASSLRQMETQYF.